The present entry profiles one T cell receptor beta chain with its context. Its antigen is as yet unknown. The data were obtained in a study of T-cell reconstitution after alpha-beta-depleted transplantation in children. Findings and limits, study-wide: At one year after transplant, newly produced T cells mostly accounted for T-cell counts and diversity.

Preparation of the TCRbeta library was carried out with unique molecular identifiers. TCRdb reprocessed the PCR reads via MiXCR and lists one record per CDR3 protein. Counted here are approximately 520,000 distinct CDR3 sequences, about an eighth occurring once; the ten biggest clones make up about 14%. CDR3 length: 14 residues. J was trimmed by 5 bases and V by 5 bases; bases with no gene match: 9. CDR1 is SQVTM, CDR2 ANQGSEA, per germline. J is TRBJ2-1 and V is TRBV29-1; the match to TRBD1 covers 7 bases. The sample in question was PBMCs, mostly from graft donor cells, obtained 180 days after TCRalphabeta/CD19-depleted stem cell transplant. The receptor's source is a female patient aged 2 to 10 who had a stem cell transplant for aplastic anemia, so the T cells may come from the graft donor. Here the CDR3 DNA reads TGCAGCGTTCGCGACACGGGACAGAACAATGAGCAGTTCTTC. Protein: CSVRDTGQNNEQFF.